This T cell receptor beta chain was retrieved from a study of cytomegalovirus exposure and HLA in healthy donors. Concerning this clone itself: Its antigen is unknown.

Use of 60 Vbeta and 13 Jbeta primers characterized the PCR. In the original analysis: A later analysis tallied some 84 million unique TCR beta chains, around 12 million of them shared. The assay was immunoSEQ multiplex PCR, and TCRdb's table has in-frame clones only and misses some. The DNA gave D and trimming, while V, J and clone size come from that table. The sample comprises 150,000 to 250,000 clones, around 77% of which are singletons, and 1.5% to 2% rests with the top ten. Germline V gene lookup returns CDR1 SGDLS and CDR2 YYNGEE. This CDR3 contains 16 residues. Trimming cost V 0 bases and J 4 bases, with 16 bases left between them. Study findings and constraints: The availability of immune exposure information extended only to CMV serostatus.

The sequence was obtained from a man between 25 and 39 years old in good health and CMV-seronegative. Specimen: PBMCs. The rearrangement uses TRBV9 and TRBJ1-1; the D is unclear. CDR3 in amino acids: CASSVASGGVGTEAFF. CDR3 coding DNA: TGTGCCAGCAGCGTAGCTTCAGGAGGTGTGGGCACTGAAGCTTTCTTT.